This T cell receptor (beta chain) was sequenced in a study of shared clonotypes between healthy human individuals. Findings of the study overall: Only a few donors were included, so the genetic and exposure-history diversity represented was limited.

Germline V lookup: CDR1 LNHNV, CDR2 YYDKDF (reference sequence). The CDR3 extends over 14 amino acids. V lost 5 bases and J lost 6, with 17 bases in between. In the study's own analysis: Filtering differed for immunoSEQ, which gave only junction sequences without quality scores. TCRdb keeps only in-frame clones here, not all; method: immunoSEQ multiplex PCR. V and J calls and clone size come straight from that table; D and trimming were deduced from the DNA. In the table there are some 500,000 clones, 90% to 96% of which are singletons. The split of CD4+ cells yielded CD45RA+ naive and CD45RA-negative memory subsets. Of note for this clone: Its antigen remains unidentified.

The source of this sequence is a woman aged 25 to 39 in good health. Sequenced input: naive CD4+ T cells sorted from blood. The subset denotes: CD45RA+ positively selected. V usage is TRBV15 and J usage is TRBJ2-7; a possible D gene is TRBD2 (5 bases). The CDR3 protein is CATSGGGGLVEQYF. The CDR3 nucleotides read TGTGCCACCAGCGGTGGCGGCGGGTTAGTCGAGCAGTACTTC.